This T cell receptor (beta chain) is from a study of PD-1 blockade in classical Hodgkin lymphoma. Overall study results and limits: Underlying causes for the observed repertoire differences were not defined, possibly disease activity or prior therapy. Healthy donors reportedly exceeded newly diagnosed patients in baseline TCR diversity.

Sequencing was performed with immunoSEQ multiplex PCR; in TCRdb, only in-frame clones are kept and a portion is missing. The table records 15,000 to 19,000 clones, more than 70% of them present only once. For this clone: Its specificity is unknown.

Germline values: CDR1 MDHEN, CDR2 SYDVKM. The CDR3 runs to 15 residues. V shed 3 bases and J shed 4 bases, with 10 bases lying between them. Time point denoted: newly diagnosed, previously untreated cHL patient sample. CD4+ T cells were purified from thawed PBMCs by magnetic negative selection. The rearrangement joins TRBV28 to TRBJ1-6; D is undetermined. Input material: CD4+ T cells from blood. The source of this sequence is a human donor with classical Hodgkin lymphoma. CDR3 sequence (DNA): TGTGCCAGCAGTTTTACCAGGAATTATAATTCACCCCTCCACTTT. It yields the protein CASSFTRNYNSPLHF.